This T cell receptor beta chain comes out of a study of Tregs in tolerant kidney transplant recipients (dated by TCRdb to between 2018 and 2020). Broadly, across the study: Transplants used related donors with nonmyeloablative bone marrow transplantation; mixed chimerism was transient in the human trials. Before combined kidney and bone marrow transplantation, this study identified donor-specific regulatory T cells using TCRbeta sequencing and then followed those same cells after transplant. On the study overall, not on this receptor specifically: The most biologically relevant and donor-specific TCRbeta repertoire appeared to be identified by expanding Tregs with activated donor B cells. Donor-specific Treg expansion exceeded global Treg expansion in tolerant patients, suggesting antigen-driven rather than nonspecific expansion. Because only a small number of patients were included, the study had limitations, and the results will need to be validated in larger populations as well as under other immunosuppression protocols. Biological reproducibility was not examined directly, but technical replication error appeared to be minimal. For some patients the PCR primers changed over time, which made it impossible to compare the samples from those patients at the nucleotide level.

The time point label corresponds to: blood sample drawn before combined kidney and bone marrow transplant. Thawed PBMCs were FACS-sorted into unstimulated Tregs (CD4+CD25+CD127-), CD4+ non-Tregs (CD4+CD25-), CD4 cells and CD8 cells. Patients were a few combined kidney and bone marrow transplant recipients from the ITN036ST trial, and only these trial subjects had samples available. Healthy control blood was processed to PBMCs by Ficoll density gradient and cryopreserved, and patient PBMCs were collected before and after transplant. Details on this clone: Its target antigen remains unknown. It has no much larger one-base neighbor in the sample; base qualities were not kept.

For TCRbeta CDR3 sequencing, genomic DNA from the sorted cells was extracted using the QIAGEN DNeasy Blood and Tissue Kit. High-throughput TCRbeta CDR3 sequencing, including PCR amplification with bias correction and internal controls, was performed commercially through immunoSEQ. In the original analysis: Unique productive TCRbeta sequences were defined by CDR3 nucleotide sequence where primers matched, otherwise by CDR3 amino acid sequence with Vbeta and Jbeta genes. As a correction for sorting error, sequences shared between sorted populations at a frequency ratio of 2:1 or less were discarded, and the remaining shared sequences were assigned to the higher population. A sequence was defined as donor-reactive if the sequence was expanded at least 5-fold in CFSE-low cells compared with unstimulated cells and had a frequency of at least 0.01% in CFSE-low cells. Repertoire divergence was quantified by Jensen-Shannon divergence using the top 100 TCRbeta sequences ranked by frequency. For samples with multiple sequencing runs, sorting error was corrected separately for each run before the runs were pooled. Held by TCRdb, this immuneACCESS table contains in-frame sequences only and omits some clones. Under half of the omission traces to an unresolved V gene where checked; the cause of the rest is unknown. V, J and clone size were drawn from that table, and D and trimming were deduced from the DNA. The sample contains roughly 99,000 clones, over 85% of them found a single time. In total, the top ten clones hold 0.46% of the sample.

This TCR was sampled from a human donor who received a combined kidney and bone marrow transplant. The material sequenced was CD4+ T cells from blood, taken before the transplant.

The nucleotide sequence reads TGCGCCAGCAGCTTGAATAGAAATCAGCCCCAGCATTTT. Its protein reads: CASSLNRNQPQHF. The chain employs TRBV5-1 and TRBJ1-5; no D gene can be assigned with confidence. As encoded in the germline V gene, CDR1 is SGHRS while CDR2 is YFSETQ. The V and J ends are trimmed by 1 base and 4 bases, leaving 6 bases between them. The cysteine opens and the phenylalanine closes a CDR3 of 13 amino acids. Only the CDR3 region is kept as DNA, spanning 39 bases read in frame from base 1.